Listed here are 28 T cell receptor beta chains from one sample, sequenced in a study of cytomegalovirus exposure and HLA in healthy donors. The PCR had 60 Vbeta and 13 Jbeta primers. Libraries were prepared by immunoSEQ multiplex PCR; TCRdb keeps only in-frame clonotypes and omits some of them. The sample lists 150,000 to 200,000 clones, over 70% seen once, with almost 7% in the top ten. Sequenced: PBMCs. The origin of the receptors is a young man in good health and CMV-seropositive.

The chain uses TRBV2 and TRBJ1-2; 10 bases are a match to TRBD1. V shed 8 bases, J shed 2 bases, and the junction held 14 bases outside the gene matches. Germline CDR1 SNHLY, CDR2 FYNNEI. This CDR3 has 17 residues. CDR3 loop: CASGQRDRGRSNYGYTF. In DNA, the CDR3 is TGTGCCAGCGGACAAAGGGACAGGGGTCGTTCGAACTATGGCTACACCTTC.

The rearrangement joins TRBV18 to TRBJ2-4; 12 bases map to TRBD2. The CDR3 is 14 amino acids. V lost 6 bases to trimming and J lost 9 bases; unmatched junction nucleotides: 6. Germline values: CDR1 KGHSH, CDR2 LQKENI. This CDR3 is CASSTSGGYSIQYF. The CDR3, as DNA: TGTGCCAGCTCGACTAGCGGGGGTTACAGCATTCAGTACTTC. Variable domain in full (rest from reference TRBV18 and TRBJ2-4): NAGVMQNPRHLVRRRGQEARLRCSPMKGHSHVYWYRQLPEEGLKFMVYLQKENIIDESGMPKERFSAEFPKEGPSILRIQQVVRGDSAAYFCASSTSGGYSIQYFGAGTRLSVL.

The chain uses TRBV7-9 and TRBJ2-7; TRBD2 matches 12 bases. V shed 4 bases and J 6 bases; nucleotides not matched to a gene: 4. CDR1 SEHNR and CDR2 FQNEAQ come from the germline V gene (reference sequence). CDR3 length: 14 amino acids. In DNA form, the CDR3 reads TGTGCCAGCAGCTACCGGACTAGCGGGACCGAGCAGTACTTC. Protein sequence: CASSYRTSGTEQYF.

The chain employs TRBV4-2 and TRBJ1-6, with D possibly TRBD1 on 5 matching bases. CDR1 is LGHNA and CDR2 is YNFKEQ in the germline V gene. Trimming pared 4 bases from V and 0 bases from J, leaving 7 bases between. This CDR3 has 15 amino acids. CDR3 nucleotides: TGTGCCAGCAGCCCGGGGGTCTCCTATAATTCACCCCTCCACTTT. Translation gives CASSPGVSYNSPLHF.

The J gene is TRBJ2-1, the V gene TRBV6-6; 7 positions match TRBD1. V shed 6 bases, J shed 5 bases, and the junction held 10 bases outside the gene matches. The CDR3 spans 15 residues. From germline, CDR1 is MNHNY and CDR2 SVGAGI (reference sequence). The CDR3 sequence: CASSRGATGHNEQFF. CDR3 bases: TGTGCCAGCAGCCGGGGCGCGACAGGGCACAATGAGCAGTTCTTC.

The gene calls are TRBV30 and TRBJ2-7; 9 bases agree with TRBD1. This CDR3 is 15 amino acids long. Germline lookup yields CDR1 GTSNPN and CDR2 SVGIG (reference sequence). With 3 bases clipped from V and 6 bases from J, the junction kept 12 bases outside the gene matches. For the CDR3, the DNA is TGTGCCTGGAGCCTCCCAGGGACAGGGCTGAGCGAGCAGTACTTC. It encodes CAWSLPGTGLSEQYF.

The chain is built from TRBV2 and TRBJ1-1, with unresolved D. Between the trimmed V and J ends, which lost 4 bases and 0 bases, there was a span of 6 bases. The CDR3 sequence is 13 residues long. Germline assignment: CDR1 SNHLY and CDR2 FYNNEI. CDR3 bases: TGTGCCAGCAGTGTATACATGAACACTGAAGCTTTCTTT. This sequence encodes CASSVYMNTEAFF.

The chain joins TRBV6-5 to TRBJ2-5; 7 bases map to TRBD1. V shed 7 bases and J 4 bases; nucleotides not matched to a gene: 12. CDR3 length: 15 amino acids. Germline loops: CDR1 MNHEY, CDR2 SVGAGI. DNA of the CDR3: TGTGCCAGCAACAAACAGGGGAGAGATGTAGAGACCCAGTACTTC. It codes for CASNKQGRDVETQYF.

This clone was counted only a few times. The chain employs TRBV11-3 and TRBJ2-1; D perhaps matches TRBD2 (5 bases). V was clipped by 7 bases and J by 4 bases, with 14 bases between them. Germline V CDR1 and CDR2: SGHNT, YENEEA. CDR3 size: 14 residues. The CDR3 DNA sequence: TGTGCCAGCACCCCCGGAGGACTTTACAATGAGCAGTTCTTC. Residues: CASTPGGLYNEQFF.

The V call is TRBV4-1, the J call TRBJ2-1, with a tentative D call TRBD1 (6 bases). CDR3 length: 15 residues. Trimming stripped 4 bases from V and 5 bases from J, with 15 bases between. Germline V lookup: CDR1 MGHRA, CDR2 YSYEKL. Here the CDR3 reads CASSPQGTPHNEQFF. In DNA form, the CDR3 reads TGCGCCAGCAGCCCGCAGGGGACCCCCCACAATGAGCAGTTCTTC.

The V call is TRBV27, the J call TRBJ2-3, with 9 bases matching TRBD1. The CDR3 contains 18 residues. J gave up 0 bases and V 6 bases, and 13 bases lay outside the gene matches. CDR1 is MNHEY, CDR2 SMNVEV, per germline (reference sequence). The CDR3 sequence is CASSQDRGSPASTDTQYF. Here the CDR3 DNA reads TGTGCCAGCAGCCAGGACAGGGGTTCCCCTGCTAGCACAGATACGCAGTATTTT.

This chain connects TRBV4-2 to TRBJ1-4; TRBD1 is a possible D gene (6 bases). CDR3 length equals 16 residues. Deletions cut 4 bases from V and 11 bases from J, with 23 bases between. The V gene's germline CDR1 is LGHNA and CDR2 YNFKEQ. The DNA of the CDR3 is TGTGCCAGCAGCCGACCTGGACAGTCTTTTGATCCGAAACTGTTTTTT. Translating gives CASSRPGQSFDPKLFF.

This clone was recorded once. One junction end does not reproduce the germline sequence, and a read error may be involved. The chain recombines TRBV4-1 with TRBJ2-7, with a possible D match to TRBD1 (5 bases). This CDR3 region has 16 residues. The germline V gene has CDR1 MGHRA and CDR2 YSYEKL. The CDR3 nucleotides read TGTGCCAGCAGCCCCCTCAAGGGGATCCCGGGCTACGAGCAGTACTTC. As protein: CASSPLKGIPGYEQYF.

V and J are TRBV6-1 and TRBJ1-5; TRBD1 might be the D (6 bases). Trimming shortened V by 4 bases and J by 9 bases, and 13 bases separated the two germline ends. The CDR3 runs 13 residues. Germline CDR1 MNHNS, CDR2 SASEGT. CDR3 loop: CASSVKEQGPQHF. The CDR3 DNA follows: TGTGCCAGCAGTGTCAAAGAACAGGGGCCCCAGCATTTT.

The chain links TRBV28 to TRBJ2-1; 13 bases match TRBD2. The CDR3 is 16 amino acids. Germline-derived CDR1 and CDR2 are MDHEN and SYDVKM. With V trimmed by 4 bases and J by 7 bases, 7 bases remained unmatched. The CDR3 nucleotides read TGTGCCAGCAGTTCCCTTCAACTAGCGGGAGGGAATGAGCAGTTCTTC. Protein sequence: CASSSLQLAGGNEQFF.

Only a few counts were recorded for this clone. CDR3 DNA: TGTGCCAGCTCTCTTCCTAGCGGGGGCCAGTACCCTTCTATGGAGACCCAGTACTTC. This gives the protein CASSLPSGGQYPSMETQYF. V and J are TRBV18 and TRBJ2-5; 10 bases line up with TRBD2. CDR1 is KGHSH and CDR2 is LQKENI in the germline V gene. The CDR3 runs to 19 residues. With V trimmed by 6 bases and J by 5 bases, 21 bases remained unmatched.

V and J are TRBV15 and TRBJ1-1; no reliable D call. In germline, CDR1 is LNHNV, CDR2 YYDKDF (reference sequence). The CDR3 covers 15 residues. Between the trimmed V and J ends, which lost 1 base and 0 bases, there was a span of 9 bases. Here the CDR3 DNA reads TGTGCCACCAGCAGAGGGAGCGGGATGAACACTGAAGCTTTCTTT. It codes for CATSRGSGMNTEAFF. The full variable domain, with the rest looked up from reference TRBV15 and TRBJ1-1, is DAMVIQNPRYQVTQFGKPVTLSCSQTLNHNVMYWYQQKSSQAPKLLFHYYDKDFNNEADTPDNFQSRRPNTSFCFLDIRSPGLGDTAMYLCATSRGSGMNTEAFFGQGTRLTVV.

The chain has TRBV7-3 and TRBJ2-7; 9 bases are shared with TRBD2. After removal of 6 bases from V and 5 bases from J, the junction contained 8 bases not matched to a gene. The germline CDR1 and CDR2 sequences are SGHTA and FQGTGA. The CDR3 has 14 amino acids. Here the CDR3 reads CASSRAGGSNEQYF. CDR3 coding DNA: TGTGCCAGCAGTCGAGCGGGAGGTTCCAACGAGCAGTACTTC. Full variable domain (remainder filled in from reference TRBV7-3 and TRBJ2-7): GAGVSQTPSNKVTEKGKYVELRCDPISGHTALYWYRQSLGQGPEFLIYFQGTGAADDSGLPNDRFFAVRPEGSVSTLKIQRTERGDSAVYLCASSRAGGSNEQYFGPGTRLTVT.

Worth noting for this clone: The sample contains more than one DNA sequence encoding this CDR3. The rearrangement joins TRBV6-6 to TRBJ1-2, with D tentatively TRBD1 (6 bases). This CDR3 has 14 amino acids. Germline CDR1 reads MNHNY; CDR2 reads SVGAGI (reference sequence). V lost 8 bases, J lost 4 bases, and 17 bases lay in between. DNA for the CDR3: TGTGCCAGCCGACATTTACAGGGAGCCTATGGCTACACCTTC. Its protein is CASRHLQGAYGYTF.

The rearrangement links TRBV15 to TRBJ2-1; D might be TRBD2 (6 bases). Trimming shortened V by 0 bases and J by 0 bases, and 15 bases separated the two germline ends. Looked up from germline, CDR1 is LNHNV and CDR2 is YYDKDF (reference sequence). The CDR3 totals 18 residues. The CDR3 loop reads CATSRDLAGSHSYNEQFF. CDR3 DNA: TGTGCCACCAGCAGAGATCTGGCGGGGAGCCACTCCTACAATGAGCAGTTCTTC.

CDR3 DNA sequence: TGTGCCAGCAGAGGGACAGGAGTAGCCAAAAACATTCAGTACTTC. Translated: CASRGTGVAKNIQYF. The chain has TRBV2 and TRBJ2-4; 8 nucleotides align to TRBD1. This CDR3 spans 15 amino acids. Germline V gene sequence: CDR1 SNHLY, CDR2 FYNNEI. V was clipped by 6 bases and J by 0 bases; unmatched bases: 4.

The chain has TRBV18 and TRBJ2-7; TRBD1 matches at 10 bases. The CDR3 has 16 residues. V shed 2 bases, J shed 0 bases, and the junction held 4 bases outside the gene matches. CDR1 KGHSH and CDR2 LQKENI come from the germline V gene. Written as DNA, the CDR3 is TGTGCCAGCTCACCAATGACAGGGGGCGCCTCCTACGAGCAGTACTTC. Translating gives CASSPMTGGASYEQYF.

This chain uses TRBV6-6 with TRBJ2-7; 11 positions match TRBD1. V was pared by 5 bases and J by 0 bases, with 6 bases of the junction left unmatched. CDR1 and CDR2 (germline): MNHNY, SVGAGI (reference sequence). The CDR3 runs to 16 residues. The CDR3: CASSRTGGSSSYEQYF. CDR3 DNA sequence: TGTGCCAGCAGTCGGACAGGGGGCTCCAGCTCCTACGAGCAGTACTTC.

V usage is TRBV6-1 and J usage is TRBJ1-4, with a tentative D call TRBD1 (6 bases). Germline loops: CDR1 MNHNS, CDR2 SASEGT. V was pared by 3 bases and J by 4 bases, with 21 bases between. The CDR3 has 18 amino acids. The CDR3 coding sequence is TGTGCCAGCAGTGATTTGCCGGGACAAACGTCAGATAATGAAAAACTGTTTTTT. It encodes CASSDLPGQTSDNEKLFF.

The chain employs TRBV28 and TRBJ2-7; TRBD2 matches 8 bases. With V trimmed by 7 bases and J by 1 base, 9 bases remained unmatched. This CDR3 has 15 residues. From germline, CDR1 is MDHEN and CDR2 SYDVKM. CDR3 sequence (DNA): TGTGCCAGCACCGCTCCTAGCGGGTGGTCCTACGAGCAGTACTTC. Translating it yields CASTAPSGWSYEQYF.

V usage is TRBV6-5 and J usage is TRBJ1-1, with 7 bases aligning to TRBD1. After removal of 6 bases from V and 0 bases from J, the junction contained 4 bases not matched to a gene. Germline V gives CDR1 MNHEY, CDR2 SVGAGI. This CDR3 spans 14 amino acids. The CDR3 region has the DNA TGTGCCAGCAGCAGGGGACAGCTGAACACTGAAGCTTTCTTT. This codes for CASSRGQLNTEAFF.

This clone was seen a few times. CDR3 nucleotides: TGTGCCTGGAGTATTAGATCGGACACCTCCTACGAGCAGTACTTC. It translates to CAWSIRSDTSYEQYF. The chain joins TRBV30 to TRBJ2-7; D is possibly TRBD1 (5 bases). The V gene lost 2 bases and the J gene lost 0 bases, with 14 bases spanning the gap. The germline gives CDR1 GTSNPN, CDR2 SVGIG (reference sequence). This CDR3 has 15 residues.

Here the CDR3 reads CATRDSGTGYQPQHF. CDR3 in DNA: TGTGCCACCAGGGACTCCGGGACAGGTTATCAGCCCCAGCATTTT. The chain couples TRBV6-5 to TRBJ1-5, with 8 bases fitting TRBD1. This CDR3 contains 15 residues. V lost 10 bases and J lost 5; bases outside the gene matches: 13. CDR1 MNHEY and CDR2 SVGAGI come from the germline V gene.